The rows below give T cell receptor beta chains drawn from one sample of a study of T-cell reconstitution after alpha-beta-depleted transplantation in children. MiXCR, run by TCRdb on the PCR reads, gives a single entry per CDR3 protein. The sample shows hundreds of thousands of distinct CDR3 sequences, 15% to 20% of them seen only once. The starting material was PBMCs, mostly from graft donor cells, obtained 360 days after TCRalphabeta/CD19-depleted stem cell transplant. The receptor set was obtained from a boy less than two years old who had a stem cell transplant for Wiskott-Aldrich syndrome, so the T cells may come from the graft donor. Both conserved end residues are part of each CDR3. A D gene is named only where the DNA matches it firmly. Part of the rows lack a size; the others show once, few, many or a class for expanded clones.

>NA|TRBD1|TRBV7-9|TRBJ2-1
TGTGCCAGCAGCTTAACCCGGCAGGGGGATAGTGAGCAGTTCTTC
CASSLTRQGDSEQFF
>NA|NA|TRBV5-1|TRBJ2-1
TGCGCCAGCAGCAGTCGACAGGTCTACAATGAGCAGTTCTTC
CASSSRQVYNEQFF
>few|TRBD2|TRBV10-3|TRBJ2-1
TGTGCCATCAGTGTTAAGACTAGCGTTGTTTACAATGAGCAGTTCTTC
CAISVKTSVVYNEQFF
>few|NA|TRBV2|TRBJ2-1
TGTGCCAGCTCCTTCCTGAACAATGAGCAGTTCTTC
CASSFLNNEQFF
>NA|TRBD1|TRBV12-3/TRBV12-4|TRBJ2-7
TGTGCCAGCAGTCGACAGGGTCCCAACTACGAGCAGTACTTC
CASSRQGPNYEQYF
>NA|NA|TRBV28|TRBJ1-1
TGTGCCAGCAGTTCCTCGGAGGGCAATCGGAACACTGAAGCTTTCTTT
CASSSSEGNRNTEAFF
>NA|TRBD2|TRBV4-3|TRBJ2-7
TGCGCCAGCAGCCGAATAGCGGGAGGGCCCTACGAGCAGTACTTC
CASSRIAGGPYEQYF
>NA|TRBD2|TRBV4-1|TRBJ2-3
TGCGCCAGCAGCCGCTCGGCTAGCGGGGGGACAGATACGCAGTATTTT
CASSRSASGGTDTQYF
>many|NA|TRBV18|TRBJ2-5
TGTGCCAGCTCACCGATCAGGGACCAAGAGACCCAGTACTTC
CASSPIRDQETQYF
>NA|NA|TRBV11-2|TRBJ2-1
TGTGCCAGCAGAAGCTTAATAAGCGCTGGCTACAATGAGCAGTTCTTC
CASRSLISAGYNEQFF
>NA|NA|TRBV10-3|TRBJ1-3
TGTGCCATCTCAGGGTCTGGAAACACCATATATTTT
CAISGSGNTIYF
>NA|NA|TRBV2|TRBJ2-5
TGTGCCAGCAGAGCTATGGGAGGAGGGCCGCAAGAGACCCAGTACTTC
CASRAMGGGPQETQYF
>few|TRBD1|TRBV3-1|TRBJ2-5
TGTGCCAGCAGCCAAGATTACAGGGGCGAGACCCAGTACTTC
CASSQDYRGETQYF
>NA|NA|TRBV9|TRBJ2-5
TGTGCCAGCAGCGTAGGCCTAACGGGGCAGAGAGAGACCCAGTACTTC
CASSVGLTGQRETQYF
>few|TRBD2|TRBV4-1|TRBJ2-2
TGCGCCAGCAGCAAAGTCCTCATTGGGGGGGGATCCTATTGGGAGCTGTTTTTT
CASSKVLIGGGSYWELFF
>NA|NA|TRBV7-8|TRBJ2-7
TGTGCCAGCAGCGGCTCGAGGTTCGGGGTGGGGGAGCAGTACTTC
CASSGSRFGVGEQYF
>few|NA|TRBV5-5|TRBJ2-1
TGTGCCAGCAGCTTGTCGGGACAATTCAATGAGCAGTTCTTC
CASSLSGQFNEQFF
>few|TRBD1|TRBV20-1|TRBJ2-5
TGCAGTGCCGGTACAGGGGCCCTTAGGACAGAGACCCAGTACTTC
CSAGTGALRTETQYF
>few|TRBD2|TRBV6-1|TRBJ2-7
TGTGCCAGCAGGTGGAGGGGAGCAGCGGGAGAGCAGTACTTC
CASRWRGAAGEQYF
>NA|NA|TRBV20-1|TRBJ2-1
TGCAGTGGCTGGGTGGGAGTTAACAATGAGCAGTTCTTC
CSGWVGVNNEQFF
>few|NA|TRBV7-2|TRBJ1-5
TGTGCCAGCAGCTTAAAAGTTGGATTCAATCAGCCCCAGCATTTT
CASSLKVGFNQPQHF